The 9 T cell receptor beta chains below were found in one sample sequenced in a study of T cells after yellow fever vaccination. TCRdb called the 5' RACE reads again in MiXCR, with one record for every CDR3 protein. The data hold 450,000 to 550,000 distinct CDR3 sequences, with roughly 22% observed a single time. The specimen comprised PBMCs, sampled roughly 20 days after the first yellow fever vaccination. Receptors originate from a young man who received the YFV17D yellow fever vaccine.

This clonotype was counted between two and nine times. The chain uses TRBV7-3 and TRBJ2-2; D may be TRBD1 (6 bases). The CDR3 spans 16 residues. Trimming took off 5 bases at V and 5 bases at J, with 18 bases between the two ends. The V gene's germline CDR1 is SGHTA and CDR2 FQGTGA. CDR3 bases: TGTGCCAGCAGCCCCCGGACAGTCACGGGAACCGGGGAGCTGTTTTTT. Translation gives CASSPRTVTGTGELFF.

The rearrangement joins TRBV27 to TRBJ1-6; 7 bases are shared with TRBD1. The CDR3 is 13 amino acids. Per the germline V gene, CDR1 is MNHEY and CDR2 is SMNVEV (reference sequence). J was trimmed by 19 bases and V by 0 bases; bases with no gene match: 9. In nucleotides, the CDR3 is TGTGCCAGCAGTTTATCCCCCGGGACAGTCTTTCACTTT. Translating gives CASSLSPGTVFHF.

This clonotype has only a few counts. The chain recombines TRBV23-1 with TRBJ2-7; TRBD1 matches at 11 bases. TRBV23-1 is identified as an open reading frame with a role that is uncertain. V trimming: 8 bases; J trimming: 9 bases; junction bases outside the gene matches: 9. The CDR3 is 13 amino acids. The CDR3 reads CASADRGHYSQYV. The DNA of the CDR3 is TGCGCCAGCGCGGACAGGGGGCATTATTCGCAGTACGTC.

This clonotype was counted between two and nine times. The rearrangement uses TRBV10-1 and TRBJ1-1; D possibly corresponds to TRBD1 (5 bases). Germline V gene lookup returns CDR1 WNHNN and CDR2 SYGVQD (reference sequence). CDR3 length: 13 amino acids. V was shortened by 8 bases and J by 0 bases, with 10 bases between the two germline ends. CDR3 residues: CASGEGMNTEAFF. CDR3 bases: TGCGCCAGCGGGGAGGGGATGAACACTGAAGCTTTCTTT.

The V call is TRBV19, the J call TRBJ2-3; D not resolved. The CDR3 spans 12 residues. V dropped 6 bases and J dropped 4 bases, with 8 bases sitting between them. Germline loops: CDR1 LNHDA, CDR2 SQIVND (reference sequence). Written as DNA, the CDR3 is TGTGCCAGTAGCCAGTCCCCAGATACGCAGTATTTT. Protein sequence: CASSQSPDTQYF.

V usage is TRBV9 and J usage is TRBJ2-1; D not certain. Germline CDR1 and CDR2: SGDLS and YYNGEE. The V gene lost 4 bases and the J gene lost 4 bases, with 9 bases spanning the gap. The CDR3 sequence is 13 residues long. CDR3 sequence: CASSPRLYNEQFF. The CDR3 nucleotides read TGTGCCAGCAGCCCCCGTTTGTACAATGAGCAGTTCTTC.

The table lists this clonotype with a few counts. This chain joins TRBV4-1 and TRBJ2-7; D perhaps matches TRBD2 (6 bases). This CDR3 spans 16 amino acids. Between the trimmed V and J ends, which lost 0 bases and 3 bases, there was a span of 15 bases. Germline values: CDR1 MGHRA, CDR2 YSYEKL. Here the CDR3 DNA reads TGCGCCAGCAGCCAAGATAATGGCGGGGCCTTCTACGAGCAGTACGTC. This gives the protein CASSQDNGGAFYEQYV.

This clonotype was counted only a few times. This sequence joins TRBV29-1 and TRBJ2-3, with TRBD2 matching over 7 bases. Germline CDR1 is SQVTM and CDR2 is ANQGSEA. The J segment lost 4 bases and the V segment lost 4 bases, leaving 5 bases of the junction unmatched. CDR3 length: 13 residues. In DNA form, the CDR3 reads TGCAGCGTTGTAGGGGCGGGGGCAGATACGCAGTATTTT. This codes for CSVVGAGADTQYF.

Only a few counts were recorded for this clonotype. The genes are TRBV5-1 and TRBJ1-4, with D unresolved. Germline-derived CDR1 and CDR2 are SGHRS and YFSETQ. The germline V and J ends were trimmed by 3 bases and 2 bases, with 8 bases remaining between them. This CDR3 has 14 amino acids. The CDR3 DNA follows: TGCGCCAGCAGCTCGGACTTGACTAATGAAAAACTGTTTTTT. Translation gives CASSSDLTNEKLFF.